This TCR beta chain is drawn from a study of blood T cell repertoires in COVID-19. Study as a whole: Sites in the United States, Italy and Spain provided acute and convalescent COVID-19 samples.

CDR1 is LGHDT and CDR2 is YNNKEL in the germline V gene (reference sequence). The ends were cut back, 0 bases at V and 9 bases at J, with 9 bases in the middle. CDR3 size: 13 residues. Per the original methods: Using reference gene primer amplification, nucleated cell counts were estimated. This table comes from immunoSEQ multiplex PCR, and its TCRdb copy is limited to in-frame clones, with some not included. The V and J calls and the clone size are those of that table, but D and trimming were determined from the DNA. Of about 440,000 clones in the sample, 70% to 90% were seen once. The genes are TRBV3-1 (or the pseudogene TRBV3-2) and TRBJ1-5, with D unclear. Sequences were obtained from PBMCs or T cells enriched from blood (not recorded which). This sequence was found in a woman under 30 with acute COVID-19. Here the CDR3 reads CASSQDRYSPQHF. DNA for the CDR3: TGTGCCAGCAGCCAAGACCGATACTCGCCCCAGCATTTT.